This TCR beta chain is from a study of a mutant IDH1 vaccine in newly diagnosed glioma (TCRdb year 2021). In the study overall: Patients received eight vaccinations in weeks 1, 3, 5, 7, 11, 15, 19 and 23, corresponding to visits V03 through V10. Of the roughly 34 treated patients, 62.5% were male and around 40% were female, and a mean age of roughly 40 years was recorded. Peripheral blood was collected at six visits: V03 (baseline), V05, V07, V10, V12 and V13. Longitudinal TCRB deep sequencing was done for some 26 treated patients, wherever samples were available for exploratory analyses. Before enrollment, patients had received standard therapy of radiotherapy alone, temozolomide alone, or radiochemotherapy with temozolomide; most received the combination. Vaccination began 4-6 weeks after radiotherapy alone, or alongside temozolomide cycles in the chemotherapy-containing groups. General study outcomes and caveats: PBMC samples for TCRB deep sequencing were selected based on availability. Immune responses induced by the vaccine were seen in over 80% of patients across multiple MHC alleles. The authors stated that sample limitations prevented analyses of patient blood samples from being reproduced. Pseudoprogression seemed to be unrelated to changes in the top peripheral T cell clonotypes found by TCRB sequencing.

On this clone: Its antigen is currently not known. Base qualities are not provided; no much larger clone lies one nucleotide away.

The sample's time point, from its label and the paper: week 11, during vaccination. A 20-mer mutant IDH1 peptide at 300 micrograms in Montanide made up each vaccine dose, which was injected subcutaneously together with topical imiquimod. Donors had newly diagnosed WHO grade 3 or 4 IDH1-mutant astrocytomas with loss of nuclear ATRX. The samples were drawn from NOA16, a multicentre, single-arm, open-label phase I trial in Germany that tested a mutant IDH1 peptide vaccine in humans for the first time. Genomic DNA for TCRB sequencing was extracted from EDTA blood using the DNeasy Blood and Tissue Kit. Library prep was done by the immunoSEQ multiplex PCR assay. Following the manufacturer's protocol, the hsTCRB Kit was used to amplify rearranged TCR beta chain sequences. An Illumina MiSeq was used to sequence the TCRB libraries. As for the authors' bioinformatics: The proprietary platform of the kit vendor was used for demultiplexing, trimming and gene mapping. The table comes from immuneACCESS by way of TCRdb, which keeps in-frame sequences with V and J called. Part of the clones is missing from these tables; in studies checked, under half for an unresolved V gene and the rest for unknown reasons. V and J calls and clone size are given by that table; D and trimming were obtained from the DNA. This sample is represented by about 24,000 clones; 70% to 85% of them were singletons. The ten largest account for roughly 8% of the sample.

The sequencing here drew on PBMCs, taken from a glioma patient whose treatment included an IDH1 peptide vaccine. The clonotype comes from a man between 35 and 55 years old with glioma.

The nucleotide sequence reads TGTGCCAGCATCGCCCAGGGCCGCTGGGAGACCCAGTACTTC. Its translation reads: CASIAQGRWETQYF. The V gene is TRBV6-1 and the J gene is TRBJ2-5; the D gene is perhaps TRBD1, from 5 matching bases. The germline V gene sets CDR1 to MNHNS and CDR2 to SASEGT. Reading from cysteine to phenylalanine, the CDR3 counts 14 amino acids. The entry retains the CDR3 DNA only, 42 bases that are in frame from base 1. V is clipped by 7 bases and J by 5 bases, and the sequence between their germline boundaries is 17 bases long.